The 6 T cell receptor beta chains reported below all come from one sample, sequenced in a study of multiple sclerosis patients with progressive multifocal leukoencephalopathy (dated by TCRdb to 2018 to 2020). The sample's time point label is to be understood as: 12 to 13 months of natalizumab therapy. In the paper's terms, the treatment or condition label means: on natalizumab therapy at sampling. Library construction relied on the immunoSEQ multiplex PCR assay. TCRdb obtained this table from immuneACCESS and retained in-frame rearrangements with V and J assigned. These tables miss some clones; where compared with another copy, unresolved V genes account for less than half of the shortfall, and the remainder is unexplained. Here the sample has under 30,000 clones; almost 90% occur a single time. The ten largest clones add up to approximately 1.4% of the sample. This material consisted of PBMCs, taken from a patient treated with natalizumab. All receptors derive from a human donor with multiple sclerosis.

The genes are TRBV2 and TRBJ1-1, with D unresolved. This CDR3 is 13 amino acids long. V was trimmed by 3 bases and J by 4 bases, leaving 9 bases between them. Germline V CDR1 and CDR2: SNHLY, FYNNEI. The CDR3 sequence is CASSDLRTTEAFF. Here the CDR3 DNA reads TGTGCCAGCAGTGACCTTAGGACCACTGAAGCTTTCTTT. Combining the CDR3 with reference TRBV2 and TRBJ1-1 gives the whole variable domain EPEVTQTPSHQVTQMGQEVILRCVPISNHLYFYWYRQILGQKVEFLVSFYNNEISEKSEIFDDQFSVERPDGSNFTLKIRSTKLEDSAMYFCASSDLRTTEAFFGQGTRLTVV.

The gene calls are TRBV7-9 and TRBJ1-1; TRBD1 agrees at 8 bases. The germline V gene has CDR1 SEHNR and CDR2 FQNEAQ (reference sequence). The CDR3 is 15 residues long. V dropped 5 bases and J dropped 0; count of bases not matched to a gene: 5. The CDR3 region is CASSAGQGMNTEAFF. In DNA form, the CDR3 reads TGTGCCAGCAGCGCAGGACAGGGAATGAACACTGAAGCTTTCTTT.

V usage is TRBV11-2 and J usage is TRBJ2-1; tentative D call: TRBD2 (5 bases). The CDR3 spans 16 residues. V was pared by 5 bases and J by 5 bases, with 19 bases between. CDR1 SGHAT and CDR2 FQNNGV come from the germline V gene. The CDR3 reads CASSTHSRVINNEQFF. DNA for the CDR3: TGTGCCAGCAGCACCCACTCGCGGGTCATAAACAATGAGCAGTTCTTC.

The chain links TRBV27 to TRBJ1-2; tentative D call: TRBD1 (5 bases). V dropped 6 bases and J dropped 4 bases, with 12 bases sitting between them. The CDR3 is 13 amino acids. Germline CDR1 is MNHEY and CDR2 is SMNVEV (reference sequence). The CDR3 loop reads CASRPGLTYGYTF. DNA for the CDR3: TGTGCCAGCAGGCCGGGACTCACCTATGGCTACACCTTC.

This clone was seen a single time. The chain uses TRBV5-1 and TRBJ2-5, with TRBD1 matching 8 bases. Germline trimming cut 4 bases from V and 5 bases from J; bases unmatched to any gene: 7. Germline values: CDR1 SGHRS, CDR2 YFSETQ. This CDR3 has 14 amino acids. The CDR3 reads CASSIQGARETQYF. The DNA of the CDR3 is TGCGCCAGCAGCATCCAGGGGGCAAGGGAGACCCAGTACTTC.

The rearrangement links TRBV5-1 to TRBJ2-1, with D unresolved. There are 13 residues in the CDR3. V was cut by 6 bases and J by 11 bases, with 18 bases left in between. Germline CDR1 and CDR2: SGHRS and YFSETQ. Here the CDR3 DNA reads TGCGCCAGCACCTCTCCGGCGGTTAGGAAGCAGTTCTTC. Encoded protein: CASTSPAVRKQFF. The full variable domain, completed using reference TRBV5-1 and TRBJ2-1, is KAGVTQTPRYLIKTRGQQVTLSCSPISGHRSVSWYQQTPGQGLQFLFEYFSETQRNKGNFPGRFSGRQFSNSRSEMNVSTLELGDSALYLCASTSPAVRKQFFGPGTRLTVL.